A selection of T cell receptor beta chains follows, all from one sample in a study of graft-versus-host responses after intestinal transplantation. Repertoires were generated with immunoSEQ multiplex PCR, while TCRdb's copy carries only in-frame clones and drops some. This sample yields fewer than 65,000 clones, of which around 92% are seen a single time; approximately 0.6% belongs to the top ten. These receptors lack a known antigen. This specimen was unstimulated CD4+ T cells sorted from spleen or lymph node cells, taken before transplant. Receptors were obtained from a human donor who was the organ donor for an intestinal transplant. CDR3s leave out the opening cysteine and the closing phenylalanine or tryptophan.

v_call	j_call	cdr3_aa
TRBV18	TRBJ1-5	ASSPQVGYQPQH
TRBV15	TRBJ1-1	ATSLTRTGMTEAF
TRBV19	TRBJ2-1	ASTGTSGRSEQF
TRBV6-1	TRBJ2-1	ASLRGGSYNEQF
TRBV23-1	TRBJ2-1	ASSQLNLPRDSGRLNEQF
TRBV7-2	TRBJ2-3	ASRSQGSTDTQY
TRBV19	TRBJ1-2	ASRHREGYGYT
TRBV6-1	TRBJ2-7	ASSARQGAGYEQY
TRBV5-1	TRBJ2-1	ASSPRMEAYNEQF
TRBV28	TRBJ2-7	ASGSSYEQY
TRBV27	TRBJ2-3	ASSSLAAPLGGTQY
TRBV7-3	TRBJ1-1	ASSPAGVVSEAF
TRBV6-5	TRBJ1-3	ASSYHGTVGNTIY
TRBV5-5	TRBJ2-1	ASSFSGRLNEQF
TRBV19	TRBJ1-1	ASSIGKTGSTEAF
TRBV28	TRBJ1-1	ASSSPGTGLNTEAF
TRBV7-9	TRBJ2-5	ASRGITAQGETQY
TRBV27	TRBJ2-4	ASSVYRVAAKNIQY
TRBV19	TRBJ2-7	ASSVIASTGNYEQY
TRBV19	TRBJ2-5	ASSSDRQETQY
TRBV27	TRBJ2-2	ASSLSLRQGMNTGELF
TRBV6-1	TRBJ1-1	ASSTDSYTEAF
TRBV27	TRBJ2-3	ASSPPGRANTQY
TRBV10-2	TRBJ2-5	ASSESLAGGQETQY
TRBV6-6	TRBJ2-7	ASSYRTASYEQY
TRBV19	TRBJ1-2	ASSIAGQGDYGYT
TRBV7-2	TRBJ2-1	ASSLTSPNNEQF
TRBV5-1	TRBJ2-3	ASSLGGTDTQY
TRBV5-6	TRBJ2-2	ASSYYRGRASGPTGELF
TRBV27	TRBJ2-1	ASSFRGRGEQF
TRBV25-1	TRBJ2-3	ASLLKAGDFTDTQY
TRBV18	TRBJ1-2	ASSPLEYGTGYGYT
TRBV5-1	TRBJ2-7	ASSLDRQSSYEQY
TRBV5-4	TRBJ2-3	ASSRGDRDFDTQY
TRBV10-3	TRBJ1-1	AISSDRVVNTEAF
TRBV13	TRBJ2-1	ASSGERTGGNNEQF
TRBV7-3	TRBJ2-1	ASSSLQGYNEQF
TRBV6-5	TRBJ1-3	ASSYGGVSGNTIY
TRBV4-1	TRBJ1-1	ASSIPSRGTEAF
TRBV9	TRBJ2-7	ASSGGTGGSYEQY
TRBV7-3	TRBJ2-1	ASSSGLAGGEQF